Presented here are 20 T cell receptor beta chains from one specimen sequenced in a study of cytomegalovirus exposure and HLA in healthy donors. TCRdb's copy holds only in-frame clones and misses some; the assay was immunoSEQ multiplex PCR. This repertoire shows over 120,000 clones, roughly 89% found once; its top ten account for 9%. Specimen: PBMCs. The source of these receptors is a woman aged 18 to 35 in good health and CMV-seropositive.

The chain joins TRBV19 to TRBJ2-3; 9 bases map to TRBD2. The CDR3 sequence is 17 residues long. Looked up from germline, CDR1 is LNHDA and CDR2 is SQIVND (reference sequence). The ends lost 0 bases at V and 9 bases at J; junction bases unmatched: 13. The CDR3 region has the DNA TGTGCCAGTAGTATAGAGGGGCTAGCGGGGACGCCTGGGACGCAGTATTTT. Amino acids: CASSIEGLAGTPGTQYF.

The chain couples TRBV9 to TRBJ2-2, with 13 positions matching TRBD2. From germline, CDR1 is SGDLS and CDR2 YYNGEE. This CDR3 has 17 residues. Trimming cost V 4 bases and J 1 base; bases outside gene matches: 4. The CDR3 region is CASSSRLAGGNTGELFF. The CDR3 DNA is TGTGCCAGCAGCTCTCGACTAGCGGGGGGGAACACCGGGGAGCTGTTTTTT.

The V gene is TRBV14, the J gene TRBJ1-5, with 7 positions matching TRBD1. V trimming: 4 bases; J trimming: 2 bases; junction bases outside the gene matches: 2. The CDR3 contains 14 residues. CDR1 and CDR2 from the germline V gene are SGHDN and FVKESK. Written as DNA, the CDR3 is TGTGCCAGCAGCCCCGGGACAGGCAATCAGCCCCAGCATTTT. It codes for CASSPGTGNQPQHF.

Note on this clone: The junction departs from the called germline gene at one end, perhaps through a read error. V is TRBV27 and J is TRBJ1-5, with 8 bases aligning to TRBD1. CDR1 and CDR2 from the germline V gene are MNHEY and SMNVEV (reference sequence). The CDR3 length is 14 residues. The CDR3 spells CASRLGQGKQPQHF. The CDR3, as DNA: TGTGCCAGCAGATTAGGACAGGGCAAACAGCCCCAGCATTTT.

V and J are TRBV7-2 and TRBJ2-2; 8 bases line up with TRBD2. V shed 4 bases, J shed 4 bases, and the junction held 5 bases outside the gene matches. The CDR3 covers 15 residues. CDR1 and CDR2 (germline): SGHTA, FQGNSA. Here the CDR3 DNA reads TGTGCCAGCAGCTCCCTAGCGGGTTTCACCGGGGAGCTGTTTTTT. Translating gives CASSSLAGFTGELFF.

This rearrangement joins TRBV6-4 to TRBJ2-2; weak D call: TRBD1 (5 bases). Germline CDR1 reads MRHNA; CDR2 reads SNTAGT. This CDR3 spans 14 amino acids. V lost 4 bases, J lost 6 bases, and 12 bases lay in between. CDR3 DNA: TGTGCCAGCAGTGGCCAGGGCGGAGCCGGGGAGCTGTTTTTT. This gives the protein CASSGQGGAGELFF.

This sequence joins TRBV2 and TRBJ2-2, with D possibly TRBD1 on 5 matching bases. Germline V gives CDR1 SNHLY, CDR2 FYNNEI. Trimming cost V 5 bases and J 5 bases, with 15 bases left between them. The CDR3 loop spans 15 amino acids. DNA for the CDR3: TGTGCCAGCAGTACCGACAGCCAGAGGACCGGGGAGCTGTTTTTT. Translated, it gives CASSTDSQRTGELFF.

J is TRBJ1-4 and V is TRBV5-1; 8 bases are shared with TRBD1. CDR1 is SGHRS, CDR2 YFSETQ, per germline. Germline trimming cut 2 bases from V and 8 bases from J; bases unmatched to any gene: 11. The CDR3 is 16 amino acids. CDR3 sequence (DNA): TGCGCCAGCAGCTTCCTCGGACAGGGAGAAGGAGAAAAACTGTTTTTT. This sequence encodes CASSFLGQGEGEKLFF. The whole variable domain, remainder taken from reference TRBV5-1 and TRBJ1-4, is KAGVTQTPRYLIKTRGQQVTLSCSPISGHRSVSWYQQTPGQGLQFLFEYFSETQRNKGNFPGRFSGRQFSNSRSEMNVSTLELGDSALYLCASSFLGQGEGEKLFFGSGTQLSVL.

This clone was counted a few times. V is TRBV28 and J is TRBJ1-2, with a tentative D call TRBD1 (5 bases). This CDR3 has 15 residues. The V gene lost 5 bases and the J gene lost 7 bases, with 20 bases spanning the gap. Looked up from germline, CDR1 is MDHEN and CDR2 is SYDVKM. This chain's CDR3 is CASSRKPGLSGGYTF. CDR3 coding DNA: TGTGCCAGCAGTCGGAAACCGGGACTTTCGGGTGGCTACACCTTC.

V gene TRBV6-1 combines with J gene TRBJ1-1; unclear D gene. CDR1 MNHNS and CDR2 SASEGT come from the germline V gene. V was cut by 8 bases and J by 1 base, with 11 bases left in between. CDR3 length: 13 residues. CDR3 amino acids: CASPLSQNTEAFF. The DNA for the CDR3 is TGTGCCAGCCCCTTGTCACAGAACACTGAAGCTTTCTTT.

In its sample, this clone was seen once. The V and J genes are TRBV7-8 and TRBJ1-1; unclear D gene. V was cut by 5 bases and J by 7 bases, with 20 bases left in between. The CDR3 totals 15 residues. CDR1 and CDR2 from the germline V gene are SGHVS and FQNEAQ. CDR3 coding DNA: TGTGCCAGCAGCCCCCGGGGTCGCAAAAATGATGAAGCTTTCTTT. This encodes CASSPRGRKNDEAFF.

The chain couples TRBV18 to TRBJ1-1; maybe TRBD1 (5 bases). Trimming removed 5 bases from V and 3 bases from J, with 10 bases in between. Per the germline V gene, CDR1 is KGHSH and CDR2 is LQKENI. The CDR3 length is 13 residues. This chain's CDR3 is CASSGTFDTEAFF. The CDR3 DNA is TGTGCCAGCTCAGGGACTTTTGACACTGAAGCTTTCTTT.

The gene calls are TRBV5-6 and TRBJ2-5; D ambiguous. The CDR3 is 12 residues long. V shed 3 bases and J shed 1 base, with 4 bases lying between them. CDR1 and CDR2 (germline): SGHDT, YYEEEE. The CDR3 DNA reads TGTGCCAGCAGCTCCTTCCAAGAGACCCAGTACTTC. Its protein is CASSSFQETQYF.

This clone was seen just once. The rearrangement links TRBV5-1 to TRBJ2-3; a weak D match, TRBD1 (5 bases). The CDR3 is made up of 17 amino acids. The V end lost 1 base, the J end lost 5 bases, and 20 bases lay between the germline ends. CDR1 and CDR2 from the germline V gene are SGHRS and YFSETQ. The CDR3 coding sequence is TGCGCCAGCAGCTTGTTATTACAGAACTACGACAGAGATACGCAGTATTTT. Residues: CASSLLLQNYDRDTQYF.

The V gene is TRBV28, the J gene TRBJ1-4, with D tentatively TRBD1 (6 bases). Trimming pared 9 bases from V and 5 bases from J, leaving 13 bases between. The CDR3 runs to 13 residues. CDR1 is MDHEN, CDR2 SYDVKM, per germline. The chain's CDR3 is CASTGTKNEKLFF. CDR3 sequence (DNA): TGTGCCAGTACCGGGACAAAGAATGAAAAACTGTTTTTT.

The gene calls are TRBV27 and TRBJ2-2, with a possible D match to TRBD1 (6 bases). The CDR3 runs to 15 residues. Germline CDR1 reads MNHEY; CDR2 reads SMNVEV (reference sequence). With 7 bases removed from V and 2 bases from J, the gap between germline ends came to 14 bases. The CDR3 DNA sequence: TGTGCCAGCATGTCCGAACAGGGCAACACCGGGGAGCTGTTTTTT. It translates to CASMSEQGNTGELFF.

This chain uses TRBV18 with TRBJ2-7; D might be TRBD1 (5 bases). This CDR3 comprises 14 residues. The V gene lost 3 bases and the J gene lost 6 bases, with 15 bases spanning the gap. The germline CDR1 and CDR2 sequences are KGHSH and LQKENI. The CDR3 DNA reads TGTGCCAGCTCACCGGGCGGCAGGGTACGCGAGCAGTACTTC. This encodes CASSPGGRVREQYF.

The DNA of the CDR3 is TGCAGCGTTCCAAGGCAGGGACAGACAAACTATGGCTACACCTTC. Its translation is CSVPRQGQTNYGYTF. The rearrangement joins TRBV29-1 to TRBJ1-2; TRBD1 matches at 7 bases. The CDR3 is 15 amino acids. V shed 5 bases, J shed 2 bases, and the junction held 11 bases outside the gene matches. Germline V CDR1 and CDR2: SQVTM, ANQGSEA. Together with reference TRBV29-1 and TRBJ1-2, the CDR3 gives the full variable domain: SAVISQKPSRDICQRGTSLTIQCQVDSQVTMMFWYRQQPGQSLTLIATANQGSEATYESGFVIDKFPISRPNLTFSTLTVSNMSPEDSSIYLCSVPRQGQTNYGYTFGSGTRLTVV.

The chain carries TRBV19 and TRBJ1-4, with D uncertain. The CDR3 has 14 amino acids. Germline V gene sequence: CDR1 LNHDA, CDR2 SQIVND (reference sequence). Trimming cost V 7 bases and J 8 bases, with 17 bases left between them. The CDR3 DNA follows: TGTGCCAGTACCGGAGCTCCCGGATACGAAAAACTGTTTTTT. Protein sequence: CASTGAPGYEKLFF.

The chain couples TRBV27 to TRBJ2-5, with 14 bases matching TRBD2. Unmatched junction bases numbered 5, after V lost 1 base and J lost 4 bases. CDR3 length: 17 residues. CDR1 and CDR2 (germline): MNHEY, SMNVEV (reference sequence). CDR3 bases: TGTGCCAGCAGTTTATTCGCGACTAGCGGGGGGGCAGAGACCCAGTACTTC. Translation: CASSLFATSGGAETQYF.